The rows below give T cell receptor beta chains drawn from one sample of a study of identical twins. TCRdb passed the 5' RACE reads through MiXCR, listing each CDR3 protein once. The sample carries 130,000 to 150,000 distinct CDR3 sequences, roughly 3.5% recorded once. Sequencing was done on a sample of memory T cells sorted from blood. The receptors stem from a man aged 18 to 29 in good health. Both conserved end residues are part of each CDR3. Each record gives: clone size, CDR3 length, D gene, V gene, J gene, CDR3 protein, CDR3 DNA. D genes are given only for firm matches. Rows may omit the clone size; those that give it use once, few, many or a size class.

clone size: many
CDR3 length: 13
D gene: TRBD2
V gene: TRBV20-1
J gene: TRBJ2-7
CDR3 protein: CSARVAGGYEQYF
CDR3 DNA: TGCAGTGCTAGAGTGGCGGGAGGCTACGAGCAGTACTTC

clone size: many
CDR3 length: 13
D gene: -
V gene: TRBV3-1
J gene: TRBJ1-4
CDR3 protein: CASSLREDEKLFF
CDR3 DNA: TGTGCCAGCAGCCTGAGGGAAGACGAAAAACTGTTTTTT

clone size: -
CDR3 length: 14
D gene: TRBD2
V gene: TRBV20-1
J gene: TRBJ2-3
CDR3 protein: CSAELAGESDTQYF
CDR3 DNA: TGCAGTGCAGAACTAGCGGGAGAGTCAGATACGCAGTATTTT

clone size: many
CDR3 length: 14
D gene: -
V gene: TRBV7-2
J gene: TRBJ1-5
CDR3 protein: CASSLKASNQPQHF
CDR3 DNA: TGTGCCAGCAGCTTAAAAGCTAGCAATCAGCCCCAGCATTTT

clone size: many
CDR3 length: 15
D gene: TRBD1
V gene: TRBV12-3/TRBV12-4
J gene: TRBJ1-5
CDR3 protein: CASRKGQVSNQPQHF
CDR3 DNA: TGTGCCAGCAGAAAAGGACAGGTCAGCAATCAGCCCCAGCATTTT

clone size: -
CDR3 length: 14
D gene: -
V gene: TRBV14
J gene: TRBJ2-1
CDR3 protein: CASSQLAGYNEQFF
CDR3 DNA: TGTGCCAGCAGCCAACTCGCGGGTTACAATGAGCAGTTCTTC

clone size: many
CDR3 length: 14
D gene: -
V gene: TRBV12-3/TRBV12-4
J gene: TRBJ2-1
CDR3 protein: CASSPPGRGDEQFF
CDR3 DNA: TGTGCCAGCAGCCCGCCAGGGAGAGGGGATGAGCAGTTCTTC

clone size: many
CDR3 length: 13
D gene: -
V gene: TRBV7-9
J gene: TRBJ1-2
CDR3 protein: CASSRDSFGGYTF
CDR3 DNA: TGTGCCAGCAGTAGAGACAGCTTCGGGGGCTACACCTTC

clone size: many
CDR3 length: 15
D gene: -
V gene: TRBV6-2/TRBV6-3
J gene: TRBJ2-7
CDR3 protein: CASSPTRPSSNEQYF
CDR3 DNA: TGTGCCAGCAGCCCCACCCGGCCGTCTTCCAACGAGCAGTACTTC

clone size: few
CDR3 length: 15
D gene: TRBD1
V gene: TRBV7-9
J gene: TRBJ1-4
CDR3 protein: CASSFLGTGNEKLFF
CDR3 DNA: TGTGCCAGCAGCTTTTTAGGGACAGGAAATGAAAAACTGTTTTTT

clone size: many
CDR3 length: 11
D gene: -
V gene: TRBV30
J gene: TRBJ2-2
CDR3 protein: CAWAYTGELFF
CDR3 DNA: TGTGCCTGGGCGTACACCGGGGAGCTGTTTTTT

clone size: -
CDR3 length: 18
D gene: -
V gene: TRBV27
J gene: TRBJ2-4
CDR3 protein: CASSPGLGTPLAKNIQYF
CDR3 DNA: TGTGCCAGCAGTCCCGGACTAGGGACACCCCTAGCCAAAAACATTCAGTACTTC

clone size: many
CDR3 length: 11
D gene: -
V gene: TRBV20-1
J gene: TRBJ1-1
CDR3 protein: CSATDLLSAFF
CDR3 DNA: TGCAGTGCTACGGACCTGTTGAGTGCTTTCTTT

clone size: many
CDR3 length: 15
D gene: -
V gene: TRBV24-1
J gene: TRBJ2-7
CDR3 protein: CATSDRDSLSYEQYF
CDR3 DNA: TGTGCCACCAGTGACCGCGACAGCCTCTCCTACGAGCAGTACTTC

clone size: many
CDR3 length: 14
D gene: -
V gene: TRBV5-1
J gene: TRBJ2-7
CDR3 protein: CASSRPGSSYEQYF
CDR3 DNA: TGCGCCAGCAGCCGCCCCGGAAGCTCCTACGAGCAGTACTTC

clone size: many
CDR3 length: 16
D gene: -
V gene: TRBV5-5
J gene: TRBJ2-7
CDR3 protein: CASSPRPEPKSYEQYF
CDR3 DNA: TGTGCCAGCAGCCCCCGGCCGGAGCCTAAATCCTACGAGCAGTACTTC

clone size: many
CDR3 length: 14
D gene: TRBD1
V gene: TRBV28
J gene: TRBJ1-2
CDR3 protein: CASSPGQGTYGYTF
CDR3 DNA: TGTGCCAGTTCCCCGGGACAGGGAACCTATGGCTACACCTTC

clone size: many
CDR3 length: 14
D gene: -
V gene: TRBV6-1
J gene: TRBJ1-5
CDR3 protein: CASRNGIIDQPQHF
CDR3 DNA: TGTGCCAGTAGGAACGGGATAATCGATCAGCCCCAGCATTTT

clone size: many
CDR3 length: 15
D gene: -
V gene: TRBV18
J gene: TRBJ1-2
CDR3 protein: CASSRETTGNYGYTF
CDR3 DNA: TGTGCCAGCTCACGGGAGACAACAGGAAACTATGGCTACACCTTC

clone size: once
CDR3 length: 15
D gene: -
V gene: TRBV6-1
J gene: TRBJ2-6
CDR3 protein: CASLRPASGANVLTF
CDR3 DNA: TGTGCCAGCCTTCGACCGGCCTCTGGGGCCAACGTCCTGACTTTC

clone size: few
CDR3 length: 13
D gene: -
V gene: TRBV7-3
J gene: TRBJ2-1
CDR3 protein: CASSLGYPGVLFF
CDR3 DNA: TGTGCCAGCAGCTTAGGCTACCCGGGAGTGTTGTTCTTC

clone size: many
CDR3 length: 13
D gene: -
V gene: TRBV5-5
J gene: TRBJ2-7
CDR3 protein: CASTLIGSYEQYF
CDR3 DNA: TGTGCCAGCACCCTCATCGGCTCCTACGAGCAGTACTTC

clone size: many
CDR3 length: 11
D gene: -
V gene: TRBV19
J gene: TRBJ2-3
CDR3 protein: CATGPGPGPYF
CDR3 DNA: TGTGCCACCGGACCGGGACCCGGGCCGTATTTT

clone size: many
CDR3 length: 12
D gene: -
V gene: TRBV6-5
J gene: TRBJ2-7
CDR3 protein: CASSPTSYEQYF
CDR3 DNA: TGTGCCAGCAGTCCCACTAGCTACGAGCAGTACTTC

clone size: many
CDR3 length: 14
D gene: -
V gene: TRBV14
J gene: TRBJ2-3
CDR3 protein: CASSQQRRTDTQYF
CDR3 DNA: TGTGCCAGCAGCCAACAGCGACGCACAGATACGCAGTATTTT

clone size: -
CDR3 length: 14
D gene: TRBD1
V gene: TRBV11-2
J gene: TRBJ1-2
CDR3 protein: CASAAAGQGGGYTF
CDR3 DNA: TGTGCCAGCGCCGCGGCGGGACAGGGTGGCGGCTACACCTTC

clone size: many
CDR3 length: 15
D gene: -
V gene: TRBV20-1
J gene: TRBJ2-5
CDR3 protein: CSARDLRGDQETQYF
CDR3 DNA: TGCAGTGCTAGAGATCTCAGGGGAGATCAAGAGACCCAGTACTTC

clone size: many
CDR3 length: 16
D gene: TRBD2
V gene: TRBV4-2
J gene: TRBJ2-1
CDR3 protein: CASSQEAGVFQGEQFF
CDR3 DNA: TGTGCCAGCAGCCAAGAAGCGGGAGTTTTTCAGGGTGAGCAGTTCTTC

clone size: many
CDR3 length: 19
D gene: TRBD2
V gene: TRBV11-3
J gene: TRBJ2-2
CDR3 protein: CASSYPGLAPSRATGELFF
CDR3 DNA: TGTGCCAGCAGCTACCCGGGACTAGCGCCTTCGCGGGCCACCGGGGAGCTGTTTTTT